The 16 T cell receptor beta chains listed next were all sequenced from one sample in a study of molecular identifiers for immune sequencing clone quantification. Each CDR3 protein is one row after TCRdb ran MiXCR on the PCR reads. The sample includes about 100,000 distinct CDR3 sequences, under 40% of them seen just once. The sequencing sample was made of naive CD8+ T cells from blood, with Jurkat cell RNA spiked in. As for subset: FACS-sorted CD8+CD4-CCR7+CD45RA+ naive T cells. These receptors were taken from a human donor in good health. Some libraries in this study had Jurkat cell RNA spiked in.

This clonotype turned up a few times. The genes are TRBV2 and TRBJ1-6; a weak D match, TRBD1 (6 bases). Trimming took 2 bases from V and 10 from J, leaving 12 bases between them. Germline V gene lookup returns CDR1 SNHLY and CDR2 FYNNEI. This CDR3 is 14 amino acids long. The chain's CDR3 is CASSEPGVFSPLHF. DNA of the CDR3: TGTGCCAGCAGTGAACCAGGGGTTTTCTCACCCCTCCACTTT. The complete variable domain, with remaining parts taken from reference TRBV2 and TRBJ1-6, reads EPEVTQTPSHQVTQMGQEVILRCVPISNHLYFYWYRQILGQKVEFLVSFYNNEISEKSEIFDDQFSVERPDGSNFTLKIRSTKLEDSAMYFCASSEPGVFSPLHFGNGTRLTVT.

This clonotype was recorded only once. A much larger clone differs from this one at a single base, so this may be a read error. This sequence joins TRBV29-1 and TRBJ2-5; D gene uncertain. Germline CDR1 reads SQVTM; CDR2 reads ANQGSEA. The V end was cut by 0 bases, the J end by 5 bases, with 10 bases between. There are 13 residues in the CDR3. CDR3 region: CSVEDWSFETQYF. The CDR3, as DNA: TGCAGCGTTGAAGATTGGAGTTTCGAGACCCAGTACTTC. Together with reference TRBV29-1 and TRBJ2-5, the CDR3 gives the full variable domain: SAVISQKPSRDICQRGTSLTIQCQVDSQVTMMFWYRQQPGQSLTLIATANQGSEATYESGFVIDKFPISRPNLTFSTLTVSNMSPEDSSIYLCSVEDWSFETQYFGPGTRLLVL.

The chain combines TRBV29-1 with TRBJ2-1; the D gene is possibly TRBD2 (6 bases). V was cut by 0 bases and J by 3 bases, with 15 bases left in between. The CDR3 is made up of 16 amino acids. In germline, CDR1 is SQVTM, CDR2 ANQGSEA. The CDR3: CSVEDGQRAYYNEQFF. The CDR3 nucleotides are TGCAGCGTTGAAGATGGCCAGCGGGCTTACTACAATGAGCAGTTCTTC.

This clonotype was detected only once. The chain carries TRBV6-2 or TRBV6-3 and TRBJ2-7, with a tentative D call TRBD1 (6 bases). V gave up 6 bases and J gave up 1 base, with 16 bases separating them. CDR3 length: 15 amino acids. Germline V CDR1 and CDR2: MNHEY, SVGEGT. CDR3 in amino acids: CASSASHTGSYEQYF. The DNA of the CDR3 is TGTGCCAGCAGCGCGTCCCACACAGGGTCCTACGAGCAGTACTTC.

This clonotype is a singleton in its sample. Sequence at one end of the junction differs from germline and may be a read error. CDR3 protein: CASSVRYTSTNEKLIF. The CDR3 DNA reads TGTGCCAGCAGTGTCCGATACACTTCAACTAATGAAAAACTGATTTTT. This chain connects TRBV6-1 to TRBJ1-4; no clear D. This CDR3 comprises 16 residues. CDR1 is MNHNS and CDR2 is SASEGT in the germline V gene.

About this clonotype itself: This may arise from a read error, as a much more abundant clone is one base away. The chain uses TRBV5-1 and TRBJ2-5; 8 bases are a match to TRBD1. The CDR3 covers 14 residues. V trimming: 3 bases; J trimming: 5 bases; junction bases outside the gene matches: 6. Germline CDR1 is SGHRS and CDR2 is YFSETQ. The CDR3 here is CASSYTGGRETQYF. The CDR3 region has the DNA TGCGCCAGCAGCTATACAGGGGGAAGGGAGACCCAGTACTTC.

As regards this clonotype: An end of the junction differs from the germline gene, which may be a read error. This sequence joins TRBV27 and TRBJ2-2, with D possibly TRBD2 on 5 matching bases. Germline CDR1 MNHEY, CDR2 SMNVEV (reference sequence). The CDR3 spans 13 residues. The CDR3 here is CASSFQAAGVLFF. Here the CDR3 DNA reads TGTGCCAGCAGTTTCCAAGCCGCCGGGGTGCTGTTTTTT.

As concerns this clonotype: Germline and junction disagree at one end, which may indicate a read error. The CDR3 loop is CASSLVAGAVTGELVF. CDR3 coding DNA: TGTGCCAGCAGCTTAGTGGCAGGGGCGGTCACCGGGGAGCTGGTTTTT. The V and J genes are TRBV7-9 and TRBJ2-2; possibly TRBD1 for D (6 bases). CDR1 SEHNR and CDR2 FQNEAQ come from the germline V gene (reference sequence). The CDR3 is made up of 16 amino acids. The full variable domain, rest sourced from reference TRBV7-9 and TRBJ2-2, is DTGVSQNPRHKITKRGQNVTFRCDPISEHNRLYWYRQTLGQGPEFLTYFQNEAQLEKSRLLSDRFSAERPKGSFSTLEIQRTEQGDSAMYLCASSLVAGAVTGELVFGEGSRLTVL.

This clonotype has more than one count but fewer than ten. V is TRBV7-9 and J is TRBJ2-7, with D perhaps assigned TRBD1 or TRBD2 (5 bases each). This CDR3 region has 14 residues. Trimming took off 5 bases at V and 2 bases at J, with 13 bases between the two ends. Germline V gives CDR1 SEHNR, CDR2 FQNEAQ (reference sequence). The CDR3 bases are TGTGCCAGCAGCCCCGGGGCAGGGCCCTACGAGCAGTACTTC. Its protein product is CASSPGAGPYEQYF.

In regard to this clonotype: It is likely a read error, because the conserved phenylalanine at the end of the CDR3 is missing. The CDR3 DNA reads TGCGCCAGCAGCTTGACTAGCGGGAGGTCCGGGGCCAACGTCCTGACTCTC. This gives the protein CASSLTSGRSGANVLTL. The rearrangement links TRBV5-1 to TRBJ2-6; 12 bases are a match to TRBD2. With 1 base clipped from V and 4 bases from J, the junction kept 3 bases outside the gene matches. The CDR3 length is 17 residues. Germline V gene lookup returns CDR1 SGHRS and CDR2 YFSETQ.

This clonotype was seen only once. V and J are TRBV28 and TRBJ2-5, with D possibly matching TRBD2 (7 bases). This CDR3 comprises 14 residues. The V end lost 4 bases, the J end lost 5 bases, and 14 bases lay between the germline ends. Germline V CDR1 and CDR2: MDHEN, SYDVKM. In DNA, the CDR3 is TGTGCCAGCAGTTACGAGGGGGGGGGGGAGACCCAGTACTTC. Its translation: CASSYEGGGETQYF.

The rearrangement links TRBV4-2 to TRBJ1-1; no definite D call. V dropped 1 base and J dropped 4 bases, with 13 bases sitting between them. CDR3 length: 15 residues. Germline-derived CDR1 and CDR2 are LGHNA and YNFKEQ. The CDR3 spells CASSQVEGLVTEAFF. CDR3 in DNA: TGTGCCAGCAGCCAAGTTGAGGGATTGGTCACTGAAGCTTTCTTT.

In this sample, this clonotype turned up many times. The CDR3 is CASSQQTGNSYEQYF. DNA for the CDR3: TGCGCCAGCAGCCAACAGACAGGGAATAGCTACGAGCAGTACTTC. The V call is TRBV4-3, the J call TRBJ2-7; TRBD1 matches at 7 bases. CDR3 length: 15 residues. V was pared by 2 bases and J by 3 bases, with 7 bases of the junction left unmatched. Germline CDR1 LGHNA, CDR2 YSLEER.

This clonotype was picked up a small number of times. The V and J genes are TRBV4-1 and TRBJ2-7; D call uncertain. CDR3 size: 15 residues. CDR1 MGHRA and CDR2 YSYEKL come from the germline V gene. The ends were cut back, 4 bases at V and 4 bases at J, with 17 bases in the middle. CDR3 residues: CASSLGSYSKYEQYF. The DNA for the CDR3 is TGCGCCAGCAGCCTCGGGTCCTACAGTAAGTACGAGCAGTACTTC.

V gene TRBV6-5 combines with J gene TRBJ1-3, with 8 positions matching TRBD1. Germline values: CDR1 MNHEY, CDR2 SVGAGI. The CDR3 loop spans 15 amino acids. V trimming: 4 bases; J trimming: 4 bases; junction bases outside the gene matches: 6. CDR3 sequence: CASSFDRGRGNTIYF. CDR3 nucleotide sequence: TGTGCCAGCAGTTTCGACAGGGGCAGGGGAAACACCATATATTTT.

This rearrangement joins TRBV6-2 or TRBV6-3 to TRBJ2-7, with no clear D. V gave up 3 bases and J gave up 2 bases, with 11 bases separating them. Per germline, CDR1 MNHEY and CDR2 SVGEGT. The CDR3 consists of 14 residues. CDR3: CASSYPTDTYEQYF. The CDR3 nucleotides are TGTGCCAGCAGTTATCCGACCGACACCTACGAGCAGTACTTC.